One sample yielded the 27 T cell receptor beta chains listed below, sequenced in a study of blood T cell repertoires in COVID-19. Clones were sequenced by immunoSEQ multiplex PCR, and TCRdb holds only the in-frame ones, with some missing. The repertoire consists of 200,000 or so clones, with 86% occurring once and the leading ten covering about 0.81%. Sequenced: peripheral blood. All receptors derive from a woman in her seventies with acute or convalescent COVID-19.

The J gene is TRBJ2-7, the V gene TRBV18, with 7 nucleotides matching TRBD1. The CDR3 contains 13 residues. Losses at the gene ends were 3 bases for V and 1 base for J; bases not matched to a gene: 0. CDR1 KGHSH and CDR2 LQKENI come from the germline V gene. CDR3 amino acids: CASSPRGSYEQYF. The CDR3 nucleotides read TGTGCCAGCTCACCCAGGGGGTCCTACGAGCAGTACTTC.

This rearrangement joins TRBV11-2 to TRBJ1-2; 7 bases fit TRBD1. The length of the CDR3 is 16 residues. The germline CDR1 and CDR2 sequences are SGHAT and FQNNGV. With 0 bases clipped from V and 7 bases from J, the junction kept 11 bases outside the gene matches. CDR3 nucleotides: TGTGCCAGCAGCTTAGAAGGGGGCGCGAATAGAGGTGGCTACACCTTC. Protein product: CASSLEGGANRGGYTF.

V usage is TRBV4-1 and J usage is TRBJ2-2; possibly TRBD2 for D (7 bases). CDR1 is MGHRA and CDR2 is YSYEKL in the germline V gene. With 1 base removed from V and 7 bases from J, the gap between germline ends came to 16 bases. The CDR3 runs 16 residues. The CDR3 nucleotides read TGCGCCAGCAGCCAAGGGTCGCGGGGGCGGAACGGGGAGCTGTTTTTT. Translation: CASSQGSRGRNGELFF.

The chain joins TRBV3-1 (or the pseudogene TRBV3-2) to TRBJ1-2; D possibly corresponds to TRBD1 (5 bases). Trimming removed 3 bases at V and 2 bases at J, with 10 bases between. Germline V gene data show CDR1 as LGHDT and CDR2 as YNNKEL (reference sequence). The CDR3 spans 14 residues. The CDR3 spells CASSQLGGNYGYTF. CDR3 in DNA: TGTGCCAGCAGCCAGCTGGGGGGAAACTATGGCTACACCTTC.

This clone was seen just once. The chain has TRBV6-6 and TRBJ2-7; 8 bases align to TRBD1. This CDR3 comprises 15 residues. Looked up from germline, CDR1 is MNHNY and CDR2 is SVGAGI (reference sequence). Unmatched junction bases numbered 12, after V lost 8 bases and J lost 3 bases. The CDR3 here is CASSLRQGKGYEQYF. The CDR3 nucleotides read TGTGCCAGCTCATTACGACAGGGGAAAGGCTACGAGCAGTACTTC.

The chain recombines TRBV7-3 with TRBJ2-1; TRBD1 is a possible D gene (5 bases). Per germline, CDR1 SGHTA and CDR2 FQGTGA. The CDR3 has 15 amino acids. Trimming stripped 1 base from V and 2 bases from J, with 9 bases between. CDR3 coding DNA: TGTGCCAGCAGCTTAAACGCAGGGACCTACAATGAGCAGTTCTTC. This sequence encodes CASSLNAGTYNEQFF.

The J gene is TRBJ2-5, the V gene TRBV19; TRBD1 aligns across 7 bases. The V gene's germline CDR1 is LNHDA and CDR2 SQIVND (reference sequence). This CDR3 has 16 amino acids. The V gene end was trimmed by 4 bases and the J gene end by 4 bases; junction bases not matched to a gene: 12. The CDR3 DNA reads TGTGCCAGTAGTAAGGTGACAGGGAGTTGGAGAGAGACCCAGTACTTC. It encodes CASSKVTGSWRETQYF.

CDR3 loop: CASSTSGSADTQYF. CDR3 DNA sequence: TGTGCCAGCAGCACTAGCGGGAGCGCAGATACGCAGTATTTT. The chain combines TRBV7-9 with TRBJ2-3; 11 bases fit TRBD2. The CDR3 spans 14 residues. The germline V gene has CDR1 SEHNR and CDR2 FQNEAQ (reference sequence). With V trimmed by 5 bases and J by 4 bases, 2 bases remained unmatched.

The chain combines TRBV6-5 with TRBJ2-7; D might be TRBD2 (6 bases). V gave up 8 bases and J gave up 2 bases, with 13 bases separating them. Germline V gene data show CDR1 as MNHEY and CDR2 as SVGAGI. This CDR3 is 13 amino acids long. CDR3 coding DNA: TGTGCCAGCTCTCGTAGCGGCCCCTACGAGCAGTACTTC. This sequence encodes CASSRSGPYEQYF.

This clone was counted only a few times. The J gene is TRBJ1-1, the V gene TRBV18, with D unclear. Germline V gene lookup returns CDR1 KGHSH and CDR2 LQKENI. This CDR3 has 14 residues. Trimming pared 1 base from V and 4 bases from J, leaving 10 bases between. The CDR3 spells CASSPRSQITEAFF. CDR3 nucleotide sequence: TGTGCCAGCTCACCACGGTCGCAGATCACTGAAGCTTTCTTT.

The rearrangement links TRBV9 to TRBJ2-3; 8 bases fit TRBD2. The CDR3 covers 15 residues. Germline trimming cut 0 bases from V and 0 bases from J; bases unmatched to any gene: 0. The V gene's germline CDR1 is SGDLS and CDR2 YYNGEE. CDR3 in DNA: TGTGCCAGCAGCGTAGCTAGCGGGAGCACAGATACGCAGTATTTT. It translates to CASSVASGSTDTQYF.

The V call is TRBV7-2, the J call TRBJ1-1; no definite D call. The germline V and J ends were trimmed by 5 bases and 6 bases, with 13 bases remaining between them. The CDR3 runs to 13 residues. The germline gives CDR1 SGHTA, CDR2 FQGNSA. The DNA for the CDR3 is TGTGCCAGCAGCCGCCCAGTCCTAGCTGAAGCTTTCTTT. Protein sequence: CASSRPVLAEAFF.

The chain recombines TRBV4-1 with TRBJ2-3, with D uncertain. CDR3 length: 13 amino acids. Germline CDR1 and CDR2: MGHRA and YSYEKL. The V gene lost 2 bases and the J gene lost 2 bases, with 5 bases spanning the gap. CDR3 region: CASSQIYTDTQYF. Written as DNA, the CDR3 is TGCGCCAGCAGCCAAATATACACAGATACGCAGTATTTT.

The chain is built from TRBV6-5 and TRBJ2-7, with TRBD2 identical over 7 bases. CDR3 length: 16 residues. Looked up from germline, CDR1 is MNHEY and CDR2 is SVGAGI. The trim removed 0 bases at V and 6 bases at J, leaving 11 bases unmatched. CDR3: CASSYSERLAPGEQYF. The DNA for the CDR3 is TGTGCCAGCAGTTACTCGGAGAGACTAGCTCCGGGCGAGCAGTACTTC.

V usage is TRBV5-1 and J usage is TRBJ1-6; no firm D call. The CDR3 runs 15 residues. Germline CDR1 and CDR2: SGHRS and YFSETQ. V gave up 3 bases and J gave up 5 bases, with 12 bases separating them. CDR3: CASSSAGSDNSPLHF. For the CDR3, the DNA is TGCGCCAGCAGCTCGGCCGGGAGCGATAATTCACCCCTCCACTTT.

The chain joins TRBV11-3 to TRBJ2-2, with 7 bases lining up with TRBD2. With 1 base clipped from V and 6 bases from J, the junction kept 2 bases outside the gene matches. The CDR3 is 14 amino acids. CDR1 and CDR2 (germline): SGHNT, YENEEA. CDR3 nucleotides: TGTGCCAGCAGCTTAGTCCGGGGGGCCGGGGAGCTGTTTTTT. Protein: CASSLVRGAGELFF.

V gene TRBV18 combines with J gene TRBJ2-5; TRBD2 matches at 7 bases. Trimming removed 6 bases from V and 1 base from J; junction bases left unmatched: 8. The CDR3 runs 15 residues. Germline V gene sequence: CDR1 KGHSH, CDR2 LQKENI. The CDR3 loop is CASSPFTGGQETQYF. Written as DNA, the CDR3 is TGTGCCAGCTCGCCCTTCACGGGGGGCCAAGAGACCCAGTACTTC.

The V call is TRBV11-3, the J call TRBJ2-1; D remains unclear. Between the trimmed V and J ends, which lost 1 base and 10 bases, there was a span of 11 bases. CDR1 SGHNT and CDR2 YENEEA come from the germline V gene. The CDR3 extends over 13 amino acids. The CDR3 DNA sequence: TGTGCCAGCAGCTTAGTTCCACTAAACGAGCAGTTCTTC. Translation gives CASSLVPLNEQFF.

A word on this clone: The sample contains more than one DNA sequence encoding this CDR3. The chain joins TRBV29-1 to TRBJ1-1; possible D gene TRBD1, 6 bases. Germline loops: CDR1 SQVTM, CDR2 ANQGSEA. The CDR3 covers 12 residues. V was trimmed by 3 bases and J by 1 base, leaving 6 bases between them. The CDR3 sequence: CSVDRGNTEAFF. CDR3 nucleotides: TGCAGCGTTGACAGGGGGAACACTGAAGCTTTCTTT. Filled out from reference TRBV29-1 and TRBJ1-1, the complete variable domain reads SAVISQKPSRDICQRGTSLTIQCQVDSQVTMMFWYRQQPGQSLTLIATANQGSEATYESGFVIDKFPISRPNLTFSTLTVSNMSPEDSSIYLCSVDRGNTEAFFGQGTRLTVV.

The CDR3, as DNA: TGCGCCAGCAGCGATTCCCAGGGGAAACAAGAGACCCAGTACTTC. It is translated as CASSDSQGKQETQYF. This chain connects TRBV5-1 to TRBJ2-5; TRBD1 is a possible D gene (6 bases). The germline V gene encodes CDR1 SGHRS and CDR2 YFSETQ. V was cut by 4 bases and J by 2 bases, with 15 bases left in between. The CDR3 runs to 15 residues.

The chain links TRBV3-1 (or the pseudogene TRBV3-2) to TRBJ2-1; maybe TRBD1 (6 bases). CDR3 length: 17 residues. Germline CDR1 is LGHDT and CDR2 is YNNKEL (reference sequence). V was cut by 7 bases and J by 3 bases, with 22 bases left in between. The CDR3 is CASTPRPTGSGYNEQFF. The CDR3 coding sequence is TGTGCCAGCACCCCAAGACCTACAGGGTCCGGCTACAATGAGCAGTTCTTC.

The chain has TRBV4-1 and TRBJ1-2, with D hard to call. The CDR3 contains 15 residues. Germline loops: CDR1 MGHRA, CDR2 YSYEKL. Trimming stripped 0 bases from V and 2 bases from J, with 10 bases between. Written as DNA, the CDR3 is TGCGCCAGCAGCCAAGAGGGAGGGAGCAACTATGGCTACACCTTC. Protein: CASSQEGGSNYGYTF.

This sequence joins TRBV7-2 and TRBJ2-5; 9 bases line up with TRBD2. This CDR3 has 15 amino acids. Germline assignment: CDR1 SGHTA and CDR2 FQGNSA. V shed 5 bases and J 5 bases; nucleotides not matched to a gene: 9. Written as DNA, the CDR3 is TGTGCCAGCAGCCTCTGGAGGCGGGGGGGTGAGACCCAGTACTTC. Encoded protein: CASSLWRRGGETQYF.

This sequence joins TRBV12-5 and TRBJ2-5; tentatively, D is TRBD2 (5 bases). Germline V gene lookup returns CDR1 LGHNT and CDR2 FRNRAP. V was clipped by 1 base and J by 8 bases, with 11 bases between them. The length of the CDR3 is 13 residues. CDR3 sequence reads: CASGLASPGTQYF. CDR3 DNA sequence: TGTGCTAGTGGTTTGGCTAGCCCGGGAACCCAGTACTTC.

J is TRBJ1-5 and V is TRBV7-2; 7 positions match TRBD1. The CDR3 length is 13 residues. Trimming at V came to 5 bases and at J to 7 bases, leaving 5 bases not matched to a gene. The V gene's germline CDR1 is SGHTA and CDR2 FQGNSA. CDR3 loop: CASSLGGGQPQHF. The CDR3 nucleotides read TGTGCCAGCAGCCTAGGGGGCGGACAGCCCCAGCATTTT.

This clone was recorded once. The genes are TRBV3-1 (or the pseudogene TRBV3-2) and TRBJ1-5, with a tentative D call TRBD1 (5 bases). The V and J ends lost 2 bases and 3 bases respectively, with 14 bases between them. Germline CDR1 reads LGHDT; CDR2 reads YNNKEL (reference sequence). The CDR3 covers 16 residues. DNA for the CDR3: TGTGCCAGCAGCCAAAGTGGGTCAGGGATCAATCAGCCCCAGCATTTT. Protein product: CASSQSGSGINQPQHF.

The CDR3 sequence is CASSLAEVAGGKYYGYTF. The CDR3 DNA is TGTGCCAGCAGCTTAGCGGAGGTTGCAGGGGGGAAATACTATGGCTACACCTTC. The chain has TRBV7-9 and TRBJ1-2; TRBD1 matches at 7 bases. Trimming took 0 bases from V and 3 from J; bases not matched to a gene: 13. The CDR3 has 18 amino acids. Germline V gene lookup returns CDR1 SEHNR and CDR2 FQNEAQ (reference sequence).